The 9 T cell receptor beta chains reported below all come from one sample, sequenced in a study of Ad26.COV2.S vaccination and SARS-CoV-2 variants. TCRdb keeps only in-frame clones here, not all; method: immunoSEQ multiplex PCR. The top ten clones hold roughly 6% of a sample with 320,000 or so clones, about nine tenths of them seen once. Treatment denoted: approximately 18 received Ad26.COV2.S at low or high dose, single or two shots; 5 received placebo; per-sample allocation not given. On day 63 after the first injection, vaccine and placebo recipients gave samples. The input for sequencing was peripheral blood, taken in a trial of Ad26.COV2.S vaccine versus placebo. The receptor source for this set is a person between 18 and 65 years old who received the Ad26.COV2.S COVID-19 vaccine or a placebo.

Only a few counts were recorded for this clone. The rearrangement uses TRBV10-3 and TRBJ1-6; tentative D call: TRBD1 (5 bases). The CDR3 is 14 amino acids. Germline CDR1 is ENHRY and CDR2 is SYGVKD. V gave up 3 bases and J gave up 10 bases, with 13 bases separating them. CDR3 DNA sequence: TGTGCCATCAGTGATACCGGGACTTTGTCACCCCTCCACTTT. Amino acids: CAISDTGTLSPLHF.

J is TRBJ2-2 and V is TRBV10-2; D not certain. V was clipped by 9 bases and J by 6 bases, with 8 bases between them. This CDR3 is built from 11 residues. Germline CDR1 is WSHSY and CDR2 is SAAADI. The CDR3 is CASSLSGELFF. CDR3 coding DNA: TGCGCCAGTAGCTTGTCCGGGGAGCTGTTTTTT.

DNA of the CDR3: TGTGCCAGCAGCTTAGCGCTCCTCGAAGAGAATGAGCAGTTCTTC. Amino acid sequence: CASSLALLEENEQFF. This chain joins TRBV7-9 and TRBJ2-1; D remains ambiguous. Germline CDR1 is SEHNR and CDR2 is FQNEAQ (reference sequence). This CDR3 comprises 15 residues. Trimming removed 0 bases at V and 7 bases at J, with 13 bases between.

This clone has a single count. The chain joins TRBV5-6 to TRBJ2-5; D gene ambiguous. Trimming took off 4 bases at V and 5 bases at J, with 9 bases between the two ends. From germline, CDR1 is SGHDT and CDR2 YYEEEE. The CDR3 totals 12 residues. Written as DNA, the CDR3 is TGTGCCAGCAGCCTCGACTTGGAGACCCAGTACTTC. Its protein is CASSLDLETQYF.

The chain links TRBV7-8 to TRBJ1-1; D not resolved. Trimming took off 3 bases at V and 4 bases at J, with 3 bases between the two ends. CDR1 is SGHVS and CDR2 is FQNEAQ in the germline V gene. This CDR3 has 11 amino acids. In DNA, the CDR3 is TGTGCCAGCAGCTTTGGCACTGAAGCTTTCTTT. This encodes CASSFGTEAFF.

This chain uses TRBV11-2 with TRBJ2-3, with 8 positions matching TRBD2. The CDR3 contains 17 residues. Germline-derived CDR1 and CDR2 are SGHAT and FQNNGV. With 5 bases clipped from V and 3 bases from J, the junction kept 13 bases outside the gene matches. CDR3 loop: CASSPGLALQGTDTQYF. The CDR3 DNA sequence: TGTGCCAGCAGCCCTGGACTAGCCCTACAAGGAACAGATACGCAGTATTTT.

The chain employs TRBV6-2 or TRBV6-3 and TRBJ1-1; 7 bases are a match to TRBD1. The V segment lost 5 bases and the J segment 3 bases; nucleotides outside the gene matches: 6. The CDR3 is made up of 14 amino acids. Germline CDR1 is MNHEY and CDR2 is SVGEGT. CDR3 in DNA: TGTGCCAGCAGTCTTAGGGGGCCGCACACTGAAGCTTTCTTT. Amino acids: CASSLRGPHTEAFF.

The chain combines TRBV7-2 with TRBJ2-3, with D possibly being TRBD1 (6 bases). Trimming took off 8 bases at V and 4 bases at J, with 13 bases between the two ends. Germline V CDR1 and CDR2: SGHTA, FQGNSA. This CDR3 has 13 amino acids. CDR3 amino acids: CASRSGAPDTQYF. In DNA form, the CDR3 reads TGTGCCAGCCGATCAGGGGCCCCAGATACGCAGTATTTT.

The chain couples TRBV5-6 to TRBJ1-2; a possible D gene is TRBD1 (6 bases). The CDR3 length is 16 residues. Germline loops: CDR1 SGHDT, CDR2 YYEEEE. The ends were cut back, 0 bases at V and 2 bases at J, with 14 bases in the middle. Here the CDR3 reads CASSLGGGGRNYGYTF. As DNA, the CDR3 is TGTGCCAGCAGCTTGGGTGGTGGGGGCCGAAACTATGGCTACACCTTC.